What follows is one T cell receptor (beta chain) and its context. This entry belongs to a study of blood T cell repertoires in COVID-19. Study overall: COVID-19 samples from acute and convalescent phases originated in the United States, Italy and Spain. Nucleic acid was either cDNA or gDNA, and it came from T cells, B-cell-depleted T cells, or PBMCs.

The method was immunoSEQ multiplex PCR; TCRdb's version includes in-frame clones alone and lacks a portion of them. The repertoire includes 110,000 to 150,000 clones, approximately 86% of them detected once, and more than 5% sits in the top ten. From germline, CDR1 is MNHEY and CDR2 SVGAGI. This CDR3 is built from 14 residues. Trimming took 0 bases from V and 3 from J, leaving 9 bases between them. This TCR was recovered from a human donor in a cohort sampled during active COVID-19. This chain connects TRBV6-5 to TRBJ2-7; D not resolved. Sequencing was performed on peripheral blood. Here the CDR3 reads CASSYSTVYYEQYF. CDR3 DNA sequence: TGTGCCAGCAGTTACTCAACAGTATACTACGAGCAGTACTTC.